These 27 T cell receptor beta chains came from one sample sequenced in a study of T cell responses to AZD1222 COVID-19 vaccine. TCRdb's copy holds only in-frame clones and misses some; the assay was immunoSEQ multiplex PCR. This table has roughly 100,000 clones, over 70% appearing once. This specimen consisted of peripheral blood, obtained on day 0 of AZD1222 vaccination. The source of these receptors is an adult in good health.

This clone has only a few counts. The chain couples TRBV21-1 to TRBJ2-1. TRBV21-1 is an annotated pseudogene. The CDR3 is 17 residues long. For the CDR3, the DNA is TGTGCCAGCAGCAAAACTGAAGACCCTGCAAGTCAAAATGAGCAGTTCTTC. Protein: CASSKTEDPASQNEQFF.

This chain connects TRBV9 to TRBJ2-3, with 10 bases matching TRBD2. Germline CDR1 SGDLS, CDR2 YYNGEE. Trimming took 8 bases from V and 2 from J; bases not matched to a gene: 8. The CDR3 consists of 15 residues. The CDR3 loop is CASNRAGGDTDTQYF. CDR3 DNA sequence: TGTGCCAGTAACAGAGCGGGGGGGGACACAGATACGCAGTATTTT.

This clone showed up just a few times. For the CDR3, the DNA is TGTGCCAGCAGTTTGAACAGGGGGGCGGCTGAAGCTTTCTTT. It encodes CASSLNRGAAEAFF. The chain couples TRBV28 to TRBJ1-1; 8 positions match TRBD1. Unmatched junction bases numbered 6, after V lost 3 bases and J lost 6 bases. Germline V gene sequence: CDR1 MDHEN, CDR2 SYDVKM. The length of the CDR3 is 14 residues.

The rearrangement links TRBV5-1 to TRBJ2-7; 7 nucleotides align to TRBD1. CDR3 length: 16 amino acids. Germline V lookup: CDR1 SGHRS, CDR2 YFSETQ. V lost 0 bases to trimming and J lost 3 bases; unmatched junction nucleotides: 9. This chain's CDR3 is CASSLESTGHSYEQYF. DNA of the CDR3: TGCGCCAGCAGCTTGGAGTCGACAGGGCACAGCTACGAGCAGTACTTC.

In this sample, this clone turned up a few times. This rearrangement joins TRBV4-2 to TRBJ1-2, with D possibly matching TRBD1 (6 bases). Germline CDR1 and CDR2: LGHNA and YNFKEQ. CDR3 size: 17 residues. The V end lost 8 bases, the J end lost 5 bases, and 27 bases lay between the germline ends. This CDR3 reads CASGPLEAGGAEYGYTF. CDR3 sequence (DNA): TGTGCCAGCGGACCACTCGAGGCGGGGGGCGCAGAGTATGGCTACACCTTC.

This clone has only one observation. The CDR3 protein is CASSGGTVYGYTF. Written as DNA, the CDR3 is TGTGCCAGCAGCGGAGGGACAGTCTATGGCTACACCTTC. The genes are TRBV28 and TRBJ1-2; 7 bases are shared with TRBD1. V shed 6 bases, J shed 4 bases, and the junction held 5 bases outside the gene matches. This CDR3 is built from 13 residues. Per the germline V gene, CDR1 is MDHEN and CDR2 is SYDVKM.

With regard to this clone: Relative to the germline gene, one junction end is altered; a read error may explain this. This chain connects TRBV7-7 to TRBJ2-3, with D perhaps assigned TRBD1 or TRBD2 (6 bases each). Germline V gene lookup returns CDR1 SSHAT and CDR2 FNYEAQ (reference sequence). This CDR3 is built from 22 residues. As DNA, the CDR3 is TGTGCTAGCAGTCTGGACAGTCTCCCGACCCCAGGAGGGGGGCGCCCCACAGATACGCAGTATTTT. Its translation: CASSLDSLPTPGGGRPTDTQYF.

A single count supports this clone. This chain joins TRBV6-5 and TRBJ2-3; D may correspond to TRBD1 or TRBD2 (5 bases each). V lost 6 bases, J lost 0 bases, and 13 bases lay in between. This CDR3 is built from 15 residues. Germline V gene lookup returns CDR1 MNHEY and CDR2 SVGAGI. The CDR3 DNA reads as TGTGCCAGCAGCCAATCAGGGAGTAGCACAGATACGCAGTATTTT. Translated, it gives CASSQSGSSTDTQYF.

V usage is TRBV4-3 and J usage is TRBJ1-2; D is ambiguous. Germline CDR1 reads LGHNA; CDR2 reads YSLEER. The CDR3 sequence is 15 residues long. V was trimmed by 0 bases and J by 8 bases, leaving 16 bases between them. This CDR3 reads CASSQDSTQTGGYTF. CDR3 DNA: TGCGCCAGCAGCCAAGATTCGACCCAGACCGGAGGCTACACCTTC.

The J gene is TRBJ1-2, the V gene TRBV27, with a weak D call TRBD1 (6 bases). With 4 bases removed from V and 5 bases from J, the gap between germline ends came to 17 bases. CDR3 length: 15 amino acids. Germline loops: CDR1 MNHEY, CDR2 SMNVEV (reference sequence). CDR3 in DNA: TGTGCCAGCAGTTCCCCCTCTAGGACAGTGTATGGCTACACCTTC. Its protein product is CASSSPSRTVYGYTF.

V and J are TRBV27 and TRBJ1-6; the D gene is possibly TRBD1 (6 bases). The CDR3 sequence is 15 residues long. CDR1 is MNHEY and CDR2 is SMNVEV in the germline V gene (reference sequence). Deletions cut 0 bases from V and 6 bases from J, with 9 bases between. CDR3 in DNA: TGTGCCAGCAGTTTATCCACAGGGCCTAATTCACCCCTCCACTTT. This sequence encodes CASSLSTGPNSPLHF.

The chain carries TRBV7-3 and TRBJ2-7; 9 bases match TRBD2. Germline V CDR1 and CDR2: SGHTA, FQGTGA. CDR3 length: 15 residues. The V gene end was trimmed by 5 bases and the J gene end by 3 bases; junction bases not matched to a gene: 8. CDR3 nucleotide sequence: TGTGCCAGCAGCCCTTTTCCTAGCGGGGACTACGAGCAGTACTTC. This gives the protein CASSPFPSGDYEQYF.

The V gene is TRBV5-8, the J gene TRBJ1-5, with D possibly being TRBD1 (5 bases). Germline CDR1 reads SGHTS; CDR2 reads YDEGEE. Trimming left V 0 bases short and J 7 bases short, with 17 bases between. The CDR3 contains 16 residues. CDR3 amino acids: CASSLGGDRNMQPQHF. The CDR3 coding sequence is TGTGCCAGCAGCTTGGGGGGAGACAGAAATATGCAGCCCCAGCATTTT.

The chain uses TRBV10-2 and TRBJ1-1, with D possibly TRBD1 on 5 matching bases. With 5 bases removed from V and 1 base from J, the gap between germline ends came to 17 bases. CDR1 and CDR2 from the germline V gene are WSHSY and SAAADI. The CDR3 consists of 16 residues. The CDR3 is CASSQKPGTQNTEAFF. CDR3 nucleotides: TGCGCCAGCAGTCAAAAACCCGGGACTCAGAACACTGAAGCTTTCTTT.

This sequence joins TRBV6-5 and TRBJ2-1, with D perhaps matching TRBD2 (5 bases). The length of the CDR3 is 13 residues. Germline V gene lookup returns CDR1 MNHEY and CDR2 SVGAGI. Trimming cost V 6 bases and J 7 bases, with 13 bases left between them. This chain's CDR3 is CASRVDRGNEQFF. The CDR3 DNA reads TGTGCCAGCAGGGTTGATCGAGGGAATGAGCAGTTCTTC.

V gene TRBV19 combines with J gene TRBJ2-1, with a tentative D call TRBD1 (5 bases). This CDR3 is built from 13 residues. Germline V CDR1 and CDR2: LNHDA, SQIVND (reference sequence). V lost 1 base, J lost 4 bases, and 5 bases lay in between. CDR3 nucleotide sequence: TGTGCCAGTAGTATAGGACAGTACAATGAGCAGTTCTTC. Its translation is CASSIGQYNEQFF. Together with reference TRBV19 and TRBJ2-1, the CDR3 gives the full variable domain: DGGITQSPKYLFRKEGQNVTLSCEQNLNHDAMYWYRQDPGQGLRLIYYSQIVNDFQKGDIAEGYSVSREKKESFPLTVTSAQKNPTAFYLCASSIGQYNEQFFGPGTRLTVL.

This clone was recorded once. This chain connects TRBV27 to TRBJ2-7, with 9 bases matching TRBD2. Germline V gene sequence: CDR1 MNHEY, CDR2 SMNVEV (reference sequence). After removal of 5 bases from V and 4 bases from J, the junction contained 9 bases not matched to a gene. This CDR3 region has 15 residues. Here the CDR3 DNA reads TGTGCCAGCAGTCGGACCCCGGGACTAGCTTACGAGCAGTACTTC. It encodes CASSRTPGLAYEQYF.

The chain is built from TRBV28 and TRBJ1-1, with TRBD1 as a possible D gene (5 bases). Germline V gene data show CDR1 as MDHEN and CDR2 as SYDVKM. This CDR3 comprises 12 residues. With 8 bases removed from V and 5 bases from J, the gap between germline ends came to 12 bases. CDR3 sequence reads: CASRKGRTEAFF. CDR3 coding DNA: TGTGCCAGCCGGAAGGGGAGGACTGAAGCTTTCTTT.

CDR3 sequence reads: CASSQVVLGKSFF. DNA for the CDR3: TGTGCCAGCAGCCAAGTTGTATTAGGGAAATCTTTCTTT. V is TRBV3-1 (or the pseudogene TRBV3-2) and J is TRBJ1-1; no firm D call. The V end was cut by 1 base, the J end by 12 bases, with 15 bases between. CDR3 length equals 13 residues. Germline V gives CDR1 LGHDT, CDR2 YNNKEL (reference sequence).

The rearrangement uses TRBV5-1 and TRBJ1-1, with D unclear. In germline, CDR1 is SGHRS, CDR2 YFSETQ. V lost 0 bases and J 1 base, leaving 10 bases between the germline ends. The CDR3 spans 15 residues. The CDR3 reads CASSLAGDTNTEAFF. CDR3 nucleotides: TGCGCCAGCAGCTTGGCCGGCGACACGAACACTGAAGCTTTCTTT.

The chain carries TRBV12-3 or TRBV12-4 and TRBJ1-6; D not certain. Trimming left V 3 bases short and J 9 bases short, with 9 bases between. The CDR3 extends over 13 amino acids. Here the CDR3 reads CASSLGFRSPLHF. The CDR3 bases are TGTGCCAGCAGTTTGGGCTTTCGTTCACCCCTCCACTTT.

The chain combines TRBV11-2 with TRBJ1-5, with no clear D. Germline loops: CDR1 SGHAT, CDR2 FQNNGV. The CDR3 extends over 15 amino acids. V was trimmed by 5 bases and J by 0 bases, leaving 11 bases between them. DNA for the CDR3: TGTGCCAGCAGCCCGGCGGCAAATAGCAATCAGCCCCAGCATTTT. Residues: CASSPAANSNQPQHF.

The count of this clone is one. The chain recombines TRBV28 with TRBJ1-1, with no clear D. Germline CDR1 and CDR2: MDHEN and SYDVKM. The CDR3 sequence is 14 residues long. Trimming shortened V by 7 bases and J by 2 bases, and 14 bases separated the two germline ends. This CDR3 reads CASTHLEANTEAFF. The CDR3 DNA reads TGTGCCAGCACCCACCTCGAGGCTAACACTGAAGCTTTCTTT.

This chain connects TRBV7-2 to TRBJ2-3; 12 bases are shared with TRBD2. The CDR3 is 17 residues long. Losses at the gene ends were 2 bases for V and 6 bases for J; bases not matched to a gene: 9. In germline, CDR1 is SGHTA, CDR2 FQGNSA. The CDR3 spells CASSLLGRTSGMDTQYF. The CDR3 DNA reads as TGTGCCAGCAGCTTATTGGGAAGGACTAGCGGGATGGATACGCAGTATTTT.

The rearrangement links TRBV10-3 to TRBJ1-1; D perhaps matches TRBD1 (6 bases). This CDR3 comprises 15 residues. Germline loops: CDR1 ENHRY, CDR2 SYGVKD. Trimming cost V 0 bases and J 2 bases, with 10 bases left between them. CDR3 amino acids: CAISESGGRNTEAFF. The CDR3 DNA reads TGTGCCATCAGTGAGTCGGGGGGGCGCAACACTGAAGCTTTCTTT.

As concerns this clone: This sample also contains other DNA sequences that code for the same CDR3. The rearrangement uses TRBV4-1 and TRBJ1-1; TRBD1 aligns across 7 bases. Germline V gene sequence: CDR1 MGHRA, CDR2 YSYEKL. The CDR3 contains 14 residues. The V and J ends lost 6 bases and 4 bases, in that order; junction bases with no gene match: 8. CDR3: CASRLTGVGTEAFF. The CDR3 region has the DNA TGCGCCAGCAGACTAACAGGGGTCGGCACTGAAGCTTTCTTT.

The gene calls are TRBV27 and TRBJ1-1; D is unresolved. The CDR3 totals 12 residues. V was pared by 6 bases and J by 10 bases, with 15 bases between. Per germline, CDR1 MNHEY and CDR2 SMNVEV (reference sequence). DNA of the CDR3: TGTGCCAGCAGCGGAGCACAAGGAGGAGCTTTCTTT. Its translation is CASSGAQGGAFF.